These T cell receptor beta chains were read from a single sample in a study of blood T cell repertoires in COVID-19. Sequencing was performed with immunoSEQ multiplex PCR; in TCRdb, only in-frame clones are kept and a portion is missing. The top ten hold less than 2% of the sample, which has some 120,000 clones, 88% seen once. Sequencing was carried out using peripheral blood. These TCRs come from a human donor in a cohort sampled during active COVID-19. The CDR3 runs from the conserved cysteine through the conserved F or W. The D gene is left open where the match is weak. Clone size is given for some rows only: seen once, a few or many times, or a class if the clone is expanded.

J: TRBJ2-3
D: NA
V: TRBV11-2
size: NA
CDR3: CASSSVGGAIDTQYF
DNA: TGTGCCAGCAGCTCAGTAGGGGGGGCGATAGATACGCAGTATTTT

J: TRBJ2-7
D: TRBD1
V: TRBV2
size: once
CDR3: CASRTGQGASYEQYF
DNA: TGTGCCAGCAGGACCGGACAGGGCGCTTCCTACGAGCAGTACTTC

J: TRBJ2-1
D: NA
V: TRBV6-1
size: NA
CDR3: CASSDFGRISYNEQFF
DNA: TGTGCCAGCAGTGATTTCGGGAGAATCTCCTACAATGAGCAGTTCTTC

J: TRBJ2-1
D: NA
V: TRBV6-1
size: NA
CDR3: CASSEAGQQGRHEQFF
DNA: TGTGCCAGCAGTGAAGCGGGTCAACAGGGTCGACATGAGCAGTTCTTC

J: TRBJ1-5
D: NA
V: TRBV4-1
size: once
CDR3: CASSQDMGPAYSNQPQHF
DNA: TGCGCCAGCAGCCAAGATATGGGGCCGGCTTATAGCAATCAGCCCCAGCATTTT

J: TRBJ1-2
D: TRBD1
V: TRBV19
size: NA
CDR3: CATRKGGVNYGYTF
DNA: TGTGCCACCCGAAAAGGGGGCGTGAACTATGGCTACACCTTC

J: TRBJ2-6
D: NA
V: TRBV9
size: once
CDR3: CASSVVGSGANVLTF
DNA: TGTGCCAGCAGCGTAGTGGGGAGTGGGGCCAACGTCCTGACTTTC

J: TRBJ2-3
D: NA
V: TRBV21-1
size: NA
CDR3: CASSKVRDMEADTQYF
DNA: TGTGCCAGCAGCAAAGTACGGGACATGGAGGCAGATACGCAGTATTTT

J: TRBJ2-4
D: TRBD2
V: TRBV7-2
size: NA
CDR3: CASSLLPGGLRNIQYF
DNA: TGTGCCAGCAGCTTACTCCCGGGAGGTTTGAGAAACATTCAGTACTTC

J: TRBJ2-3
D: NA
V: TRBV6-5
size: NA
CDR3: CASSYTVQGRTDTQYF
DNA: TGTGCCAGCAGTTACACCGTGCAGGGGAGAACAGATACGCAGTATTTT

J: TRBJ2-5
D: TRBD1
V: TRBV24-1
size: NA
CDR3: CATSDSSGTGPETQYF
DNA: TGTGCCACCAGTGATTCGTCCGGGACAGGGCCAGAGACCCAGTACTTC

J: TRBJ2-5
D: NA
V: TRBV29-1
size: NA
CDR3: CSVARGSSETQYF
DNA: TGCAGCGTTGCCCGGGGTTCGTCAGAGACCCAGTACTTC

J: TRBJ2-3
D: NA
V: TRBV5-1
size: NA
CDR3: CASSSVHRSTDTQYF
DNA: TGCGCCAGCAGCTCGGTCCACCGGAGCACAGATACGCAGTATTTT

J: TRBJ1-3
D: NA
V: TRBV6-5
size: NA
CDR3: CASRPGSSGNTIYF
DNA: TGTGCCAGCAGGCCAGGATCCTCTGGAAACACCATATATTTT

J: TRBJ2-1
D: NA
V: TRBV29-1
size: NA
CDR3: CSVLPGLNLYEQFF
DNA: TGCAGCGTGCTCCCGGGACTTAATCTCTATGAGCAGTTCTTC

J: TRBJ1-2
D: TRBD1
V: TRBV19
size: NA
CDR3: CASRVDRNYGYTF
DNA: TGTGCCAGTCGGGTGGACAGGAACTATGGCTACACCTTC

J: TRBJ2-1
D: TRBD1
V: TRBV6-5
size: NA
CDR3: CASSRGQGAINEQFF
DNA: TGTGCCAGCAGCCGAGGACAGGGGGCTATCAATGAGCAATTCTTC

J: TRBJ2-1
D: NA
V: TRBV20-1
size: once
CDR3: CSASFPSEQFF
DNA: TGCAGTGCTAGTTTTCCCAGTGAGCAGTTCTTC

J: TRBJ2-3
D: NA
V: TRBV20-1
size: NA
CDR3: CSARMRFTQYF
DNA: TGCAGTGCTAGAATGCGGTTTACGCAGTATTTT

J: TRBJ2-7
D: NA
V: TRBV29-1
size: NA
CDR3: CSVLDGLFSGQYF
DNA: TGCAGCGTTCTCGACGGACTTTTCAGTGGGCAGTACTTC

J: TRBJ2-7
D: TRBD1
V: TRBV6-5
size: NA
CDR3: CASSYSQGLHEQYF
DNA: TGTGCCAGCAGTTACTCACAGGGGTTGCACGAGCAGTACTTC

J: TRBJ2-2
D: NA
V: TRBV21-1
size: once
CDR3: CASSKDTLQGATGELFF
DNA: TGTGCCAGCAGCAAAGATACCCTCCAGGGGGCCACCGGGGAGCTGTTTTTT

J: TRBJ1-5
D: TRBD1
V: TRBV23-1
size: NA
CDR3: CASSQGDRHDTQPQHF
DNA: TGCGCCAGCAGTCAAGGGGACAGGCACGATACTCAGCCCCAGCATTTT

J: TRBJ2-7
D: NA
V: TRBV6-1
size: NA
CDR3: CASSERTVEQYF
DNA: TGTGCCAGCAGTGAACGGACAGTAGAGCAGTACTTC

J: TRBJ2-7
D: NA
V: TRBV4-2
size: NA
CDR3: CASSPFQGSSYEQYF
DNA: TGTGCCAGCAGCCCATTTCAGGGGAGCTCCTACGAGCAGTACTTC

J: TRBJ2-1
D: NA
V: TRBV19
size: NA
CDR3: CASSIRGSNEQFF
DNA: TGTGCCAGTAGTATACGGGGTAGCAATGAGCAGTTCTTC

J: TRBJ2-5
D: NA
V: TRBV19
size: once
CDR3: CASSIGFQFGETQYF
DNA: TGTGCCAGTAGTATAGGGTTCCAGTTTGGAGAGACCCAGTACTTC

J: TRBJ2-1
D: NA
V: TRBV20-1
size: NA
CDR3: CSASWQRGYEQFF
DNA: TGCAGTGCTAGTTGGCAGCGAGGCTATGAGCAGTTCTTC

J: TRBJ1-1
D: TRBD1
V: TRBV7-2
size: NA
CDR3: CASSFTGTGSTEAFF
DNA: TGTGCCAGCAGCTTTACCGGGACAGGGTCCACTGAAGCTTTCTTT

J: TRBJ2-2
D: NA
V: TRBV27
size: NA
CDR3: CASSFLQGVDTGELFF
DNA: TGTGCCAGCAGTTTTTTACAGGGCGTGGACACCGGGGAGCTGTTTTTT

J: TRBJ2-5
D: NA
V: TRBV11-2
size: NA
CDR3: CASSLESVGPTTQETQYF
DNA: TGTGCCAGCAGCTTAGAGAGCGTAGGGCCGACTACTCAAGAGACCCAGTACTTC

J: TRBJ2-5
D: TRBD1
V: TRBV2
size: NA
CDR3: CASREQGVGETQYF
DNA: TGTGCCAGCAGGGAGCAGGGGGTCGGAGAGACCCAGTACTTC

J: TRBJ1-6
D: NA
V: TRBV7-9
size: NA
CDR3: CASSLRLADNSPLHF
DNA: TGTGCCAGCAGCCTACGGTTGGCGGATAATTCACCCCTCCACTTT

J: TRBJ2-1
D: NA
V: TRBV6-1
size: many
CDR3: CASSEGSGEQFF
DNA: TGTGCCAGCAGTGAAGGATCGGGTGAGCAGTTCTTC

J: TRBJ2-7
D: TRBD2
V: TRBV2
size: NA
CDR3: CASSYGTSAYEQYF
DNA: TGTGCCAGCAGTTACGGGACTAGCGCCTACGAGCAGTACTTC

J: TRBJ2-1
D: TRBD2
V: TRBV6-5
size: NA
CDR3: CASTPQTSGNEQFF
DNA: TGTGCCAGCACCCCTCAGACTAGCGGCAATGAGCAGTTCTTC

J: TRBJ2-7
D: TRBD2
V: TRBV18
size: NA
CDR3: CASSPGGRAYEQYF
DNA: TGTGCCAGCTCACCGGGAGGGAGGGCCTACGAGCAGTACTTC

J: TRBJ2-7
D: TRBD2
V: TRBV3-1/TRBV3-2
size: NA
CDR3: CASSLRLAGVTSYEQYF
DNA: TGTGCCAGCAGCCTCCGACTAGCGGGGGTGACCTCCTACGAGCAGTACTTC

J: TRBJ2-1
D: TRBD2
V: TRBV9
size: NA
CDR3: CASSVGLAGGSRYNEQFF
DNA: TGTGCCAGCAGCGTAGGTCTAGCGGGGGGTTCAAGATACAATGAGCAGTTCTTC

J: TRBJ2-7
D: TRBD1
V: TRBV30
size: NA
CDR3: CAWGQDTPYEQYF
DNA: TGTGCCTGGGGACAGGACACCCCCTACGAGCAGTACTTC

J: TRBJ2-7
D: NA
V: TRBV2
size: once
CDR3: CASSEARYPSYEQYF
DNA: TGTGCCAGCAGTGAAGCCAGATACCCCTCGTACGAGCAGTACTTC

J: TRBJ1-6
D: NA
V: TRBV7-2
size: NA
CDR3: CASTSQGGIGNSPLHF
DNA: TGTGCCAGCACGAGTCAAGGGGGAATAGGGAATTCACCCCTCCACTTT

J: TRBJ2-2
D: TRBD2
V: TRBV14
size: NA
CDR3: CASSQERRGFRELFF
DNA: TGTGCCAGCAGCCAAGAAAGGCGGGGGTTCAGGGAGCTGTTTTTT

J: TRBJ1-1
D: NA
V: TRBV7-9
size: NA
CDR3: CASSLEGTRGTEAFF
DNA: TGTGCCAGCAGCTTAGAGGGGACGCGGGGAACTGAAGCTTTCTTT

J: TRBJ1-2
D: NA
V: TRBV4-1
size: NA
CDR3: CASSPFAGYGYTF
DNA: TGCGCCAGCAGCCCCTTTGCAGGGTATGGCTACACCTTC

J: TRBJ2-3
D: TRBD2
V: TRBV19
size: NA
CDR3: CASSNEGSGTSFRNTQYF
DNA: TGTGCCAGTAGCAATGAGGGCTCGGGGACTAGTTTTCGCAATACGCAGTATTTT

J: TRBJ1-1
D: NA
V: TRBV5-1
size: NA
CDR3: CASKEGMNTEAFF
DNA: TGCGCCAGCAAGGAGGGGATGAACACTGAAGCTTTCTTT

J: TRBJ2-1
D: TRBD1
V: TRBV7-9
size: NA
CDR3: CASSSSSRGPYNEQFF
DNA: TGTGCCAGCAGCTCTTCCTCAAGGGGGCCCTACAATGAGCAGTTCTTC

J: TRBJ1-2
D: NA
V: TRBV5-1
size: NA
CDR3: CASSLGAPNAGYGYTF
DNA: TGCGCCAGCAGCTTGGGGGCCCCCAACGCGGGATATGGCTACACCTTC

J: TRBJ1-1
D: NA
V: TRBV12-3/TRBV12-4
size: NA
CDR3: CASSFLQGAQAFF
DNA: TGTGCCAGCAGTTTTCTACAGGGCGCTCAAGCTTTCTTT

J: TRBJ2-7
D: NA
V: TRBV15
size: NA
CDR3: CATSVGGGFYEQYF
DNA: TGTGCCACCAGCGTGGGGGGAGGCTTCTACGAGCAGTACTTC

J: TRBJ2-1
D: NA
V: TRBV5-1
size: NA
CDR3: CASSIGLITPYNEQFF
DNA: TGCGCCAGCAGCATAGGACTGATAACCCCCTACAATGAGCAGTTCTTC